Following are 19 T cell receptor beta chains from one sample sequenced in a study of T-cell reconstitution after alpha-beta-depleted transplantation in children. Unique molecular identifiers were used to barcode this TCRbeta library. TCRdb re-derived calls from the PCR reads in MiXCR, one entry per CDR3 protein. This table holds some 550,000 distinct CDR3 sequences, under 30% found once. Specimen: PBMCs, mostly from graft donor cells, collected 360 days after TCRalphabeta/CD19-depleted stem cell transplant. These receptors were taken from a boy under two years old who had a stem cell transplant for acute myeloid leukemia, so the T cells may come from the graft donor.

The J gene is TRBJ1-4, the V gene TRBV6-6; unclear D gene. The CDR3 sequence is 13 residues long. In germline, CDR1 is MNHNY, CDR2 SVGAGI (reference sequence). The V end lost 7 bases, the J end lost 7 bases, and 13 bases lay between the germline ends. CDR3 DNA: TGTGCCAGCACCCCCTCGGACGGTGAAAAACTGTTTTTT. Protein product: CASTPSDGEKLFF.

The gene calls are TRBV19 and TRBJ1-5, with 8 bases matching TRBD1. The CDR3 loop spans 17 amino acids. Germline V gene lookup returns CDR1 LNHDA and CDR2 SQIVND (reference sequence). Unmatched junction bases numbered 10, after V lost 6 bases and J lost 0 bases. The CDR3 sequence: CASRTGAWPYSNQPQHF. Here the CDR3 DNA reads TGTGCCAGTAGGACAGGGGCATGGCCTTATAGCAATCAGCCCCAGCATTTT.

The J gene is TRBJ1-1, the V gene TRBV6-5; possibly TRBD1 for D (6 bases). CDR3 size: 15 residues. The V gene lost 2 bases and the J gene lost 4 bases, with 14 bases spanning the gap. Germline V CDR1 and CDR2: MNHEY, SVGAGI. The CDR3 bases are TGTGCCAGCAGTTACGATGTACAGGGCTTCACTGAAGCTTTCTTT. Its translation: CASSYDVQGFTEAFF.

V and J are TRBV4-2 and TRBJ2-3; D gene uncertain. Germline CDR1 LGHNA, CDR2 YNFKEQ. The CDR3 spans 14 residues. Trimming stripped 0 bases from V and 2 bases from J, with 6 bases between. This CDR3 is CASSQDDLTDTQYF. In DNA, the CDR3 is TGTGCCAGCAGCCAAGATGACCTCACAGATACGCAGTATTTT.

About this clonotype: The junction departs from germline at one end; a sequencing error may be responsible. The DNA for the CDR3 is TGTGCCAGCAGCCGCGTTTTTGGGGCCTACGAGCATTACTTC. It specifies CASSRVFGAYEHYF. The rearrangement joins TRBV7-8 to TRBJ2-7, with D possibly matching TRBD1 (5 bases). The CDR3 loop spans 14 amino acids. Per germline, CDR1 SGHVS and CDR2 FQNEAQ.

This chain links TRBV20-1 with TRBJ1-5; no clear D gene. The ends were cut back, 3 bases at V and 0 bases at J, with 12 bases in the middle. Germline V gene lookup returns CDR1 DFQATT and CDR2 SNEGSKA (reference sequence). The CDR3 totals 15 residues. The CDR3 DNA reads TGCAGTGCTAGGAGGCGGTCGAATAGCAATCAGCCCCAGCATTTT. Protein sequence: CSARRRSNSNQPQHF.

This clonotype was seen more than once but under ten times. The DNA for the CDR3 is TGTGCCAGCGGCGTTGTAGCAGGGGGGGACAATGAGCAGTTCTTC. Translated, it gives CASGVVAGGDNEQFF. The V call is TRBV6-5, the J call TRBJ2-1; D may match TRBD1 or TRBD2 (7 bases each). V was cut by 8 bases and J by 5 bases, with 19 bases left in between. CDR1 is MNHEY and CDR2 is SVGAGI in the germline V gene. The CDR3 spans 15 residues.

The CDR3 DNA follows: TGTGCCACCAGCAGAGATCGTAACAGGGGCCGGGAGACCCAGTACTTC. This gives the protein CATSRDRNRGRETQYF. The V and J genes are TRBV15 and TRBJ2-5; 7 bases line up with TRBD1. With 0 bases clipped from V and 5 bases from J, the junction kept 9 bases outside the gene matches. The CDR3 totals 16 residues. Per the germline V gene, CDR1 is LNHNV and CDR2 is YYDKDF (reference sequence).

This clonotype was seen a few times. The gene calls are TRBV28 and TRBJ2-7, with a weak D call TRBD1 (6 bases). This CDR3 has 17 residues. V was clipped by 6 bases and J by 4 bases, with 25 bases between them. Germline V gene sequence: CDR1 MDHEN, CDR2 SYDVKM. For the CDR3, the DNA is TGTGCCAGCAGCCCCGCTGGCGTTCTTCAGGGGAAGTACGAGCAGTACGTC. It encodes CASSPAGVLQGKYEQYV.

This clonotype was observed many times. The chain has TRBV27 and TRBJ2-1; D is tentatively TRBD1 or TRBD2 (5 bases each). The CDR3 length is 12 residues. Germline V gene sequence: CDR1 MNHEY, CDR2 SMNVEV (reference sequence). The V gene lost 7 bases and the J gene lost 6 bases, with 10 bases spanning the gap. This chain's CDR3 is CASTSRGNEQFF. CDR3 bases: TGTGCCAGCACCTCGAGGGGCAATGAGCAGTTCTTC.

The V and J genes are TRBV12-3 or TRBV12-4 and TRBJ1-5, with D perhaps TRBD1 (5 bases). The CDR3 is 13 residues long. The V end was cut by 3 bases, the J end by 7 bases, with 10 bases between. The CDR3 protein is CASSFQGEQPQHF. The CDR3 bases are TGTGCCAGCAGTTTTCAGGGAGAACAGCCCCAGCATTTT.

This clonotype was seen a few times. This sequence joins TRBV7-9 and TRBJ1-6, with D possibly matching TRBD1 (6 bases). In germline, CDR1 is SEHNR, CDR2 FQNEAQ (reference sequence). The CDR3 runs 12 residues. V lost 11 bases and J lost 5, with 10 bases in between. The CDR3 DNA reads TGTGCCGCCGGGGGCAATAATTCACCCCTCCACTTT. Translating gives CAAGGNNSPLHF.

Ten or more counts support this clonotype. In DNA form, the CDR3 reads TGTGCCACCAGCAGAGGTCTAGCGGATCACAATGAGCAGTTCTTC. It translates to CATSRGLADHNEQFF. This chain connects TRBV15 to TRBJ2-1; 7 nucleotides match TRBD2. The CDR3 covers 15 residues. CDR1 LNHNV and CDR2 YYDKDF come from the germline V gene (reference sequence). With 1 base clipped from V and 5 bases from J, the junction kept 5 bases outside the gene matches.

This chain joins TRBV7-9 and TRBJ1-2; 10 nucleotides match TRBD1. Germline CDR1 reads SEHNR; CDR2 reads FQNEAQ (reference sequence). The length of the CDR3 is 11 residues. Losses at the gene ends were 3 bases for V and 13 bases for J; bases not matched to a gene: 2. CDR3 nucleotides: TGTGCCAGCAGCTTGGGACAGGGGATCACCTTC. This encodes CASSLGQGITF.

The chain combines TRBV20-1 with TRBJ2-7; TRBD1 matches 9 bases. Unmatched junction bases numbered 8, after V lost 8 bases and J lost 3 bases. The CDR3 is 13 amino acids. From germline, CDR1 is DFQATT and CDR2 SNEGSKA (reference sequence). The CDR3 loop reads CSPDRGMIYEQYV. CDR3 DNA sequence: TGCAGTCCGGACAGGGGCATGATCTACGAGCAGTACGTC.

This clonotype was counted ten times or more. The chain couples TRBV2 to TRBJ2-2, with 10 bases lining up with TRBD1. V lost 7 bases and J lost 5; bases outside the gene matches: 7. The germline CDR1 and CDR2 sequences are SNHLY and FYNNEI. The CDR3 loop spans 15 amino acids. CDR3 amino acids: CASTGPGQGTGELFF. The CDR3, as DNA: TGTGCCAGCACCGGTCCGGGACAGGGGACCGGGGAGCTGTTTTTT. The full variable domain, rest sourced from reference TRBV2 and TRBJ2-2, is EPEVTQTPSHQVTQMGQEVILRCVPISNHLYFYWYRQILGQKVEFLVSFYNNEISEKSEIFDDQFSVERPDGSNFTLKIRSTKLEDSAMYFCASTGPGQGTGELFFGEGSRLTVL.

This clonotype appeared a few times. J is TRBJ2-3 and V is TRBV20-1, with TRBD2 identical over 9 bases. Trimming took 3 bases from V and 2 from J; bases not matched to a gene: 3. The CDR3 loop spans 14 amino acids. CDR1 and CDR2 from the germline V gene are DFQATT and SNEGSKA (reference sequence). The CDR3 protein is CSASLAGPTDTQYF. The CDR3, as DNA: TGCAGTGCTAGTCTAGCGGGGCCCACAGATACGCAGTATTTT.

The rearrangement uses TRBV7-2 and TRBJ2-7; D is possibly TRBD1 (6 bases). V was trimmed by 5 bases and J by 4 bases, leaving 12 bases between them. The CDR3 contains 13 residues. The germline V gene encodes CDR1 SGHTA and CDR2 FQGNSA. CDR3 sequence: CASSDRTGYEQYF. CDR3 sequence (DNA): TGTGCCAGCAGCGACAGGACCGGGTACGAGCAGTACTTC.

The chain is built from TRBV4-3 and TRBJ2-5, with 7 bases lining up with TRBD2. J was trimmed by 5 bases and V by 0 bases; bases with no gene match: 6. The CDR3 spans 15 residues. Germline V gene sequence: CDR1 LGHNA, CDR2 YSLEER. CDR3 loop: CASSQDSAGVETQYF. The CDR3 DNA reads as TGCGCCAGCAGCCAAGATTCCGCGGGGGTGGAGACCCAGTACTTC.